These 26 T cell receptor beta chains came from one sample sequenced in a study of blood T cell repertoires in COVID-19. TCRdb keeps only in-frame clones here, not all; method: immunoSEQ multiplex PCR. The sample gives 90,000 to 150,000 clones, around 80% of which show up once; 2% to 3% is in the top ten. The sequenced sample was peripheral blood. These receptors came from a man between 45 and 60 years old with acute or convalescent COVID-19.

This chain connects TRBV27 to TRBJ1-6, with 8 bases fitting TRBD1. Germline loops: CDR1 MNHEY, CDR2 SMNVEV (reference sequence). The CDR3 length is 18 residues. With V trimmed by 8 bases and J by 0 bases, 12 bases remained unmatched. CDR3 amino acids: CASSETGTGISYNSPLHF. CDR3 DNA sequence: TGTGCCAGCTCGGAAACGGGGACAGGAATCTCCTATAATTCACCCCTCCACTTT.

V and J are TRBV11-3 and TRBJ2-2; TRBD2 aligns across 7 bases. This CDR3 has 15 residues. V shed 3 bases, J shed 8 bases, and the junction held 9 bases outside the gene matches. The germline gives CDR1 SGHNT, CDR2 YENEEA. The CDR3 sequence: CASSLAGVEVGELFF. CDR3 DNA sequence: TGTGCCAGCAGCTTGGCGGGAGTCGAAGTAGGGGAGCTGTTTTTT.

The CDR3 DNA reads as TGTGCCAGCAGTTACTCGATAGGGACAAGATATAGCAATCAGCCCCAGCATTTT. This translates into CASSYSIGTRYSNQPQHF. The gene calls are TRBV6-2 or TRBV6-3 and TRBJ1-5; perhaps TRBD1 as D (6 bases). Trimming removed 0 bases at V and 0 bases at J, with 15 bases between. This CDR3 is 18 amino acids long. Germline V gives CDR1 MNHEY, CDR2 SVGEGT.

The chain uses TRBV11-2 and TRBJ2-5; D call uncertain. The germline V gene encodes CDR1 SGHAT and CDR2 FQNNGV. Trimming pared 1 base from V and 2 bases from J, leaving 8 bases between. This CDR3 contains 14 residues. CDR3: CASSLGAVQETQYF. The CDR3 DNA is TGTGCCAGCAGCTTAGGGGCAGTGCAAGAGACCCAGTACTTC.

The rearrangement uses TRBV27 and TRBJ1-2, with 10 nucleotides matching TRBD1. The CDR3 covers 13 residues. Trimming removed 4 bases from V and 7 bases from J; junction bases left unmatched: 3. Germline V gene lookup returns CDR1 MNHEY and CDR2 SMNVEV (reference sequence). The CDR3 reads CASSSGQGSGYTF. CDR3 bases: TGTGCCAGCAGTTCGGGACAGGGGAGTGGCTACACCTTC.

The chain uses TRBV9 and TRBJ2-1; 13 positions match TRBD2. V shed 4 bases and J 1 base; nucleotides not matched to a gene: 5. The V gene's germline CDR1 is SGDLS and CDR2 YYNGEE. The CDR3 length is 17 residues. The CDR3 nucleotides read TGTGCCAGCAGCACCTTACTAGCGGGAGGGTCCTACAATGAGCAGTTCTTC. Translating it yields CASSTLLAGGSYNEQFF.

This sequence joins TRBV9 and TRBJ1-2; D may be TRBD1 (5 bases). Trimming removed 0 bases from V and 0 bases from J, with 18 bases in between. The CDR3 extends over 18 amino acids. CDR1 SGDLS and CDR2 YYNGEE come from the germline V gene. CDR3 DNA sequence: TGTGCCAGCAGCGTAGATGTCCGGACACCTTCTTCTAACTATGGCTACACCTTC. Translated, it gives CASSVDVRTPSSNYGYTF.

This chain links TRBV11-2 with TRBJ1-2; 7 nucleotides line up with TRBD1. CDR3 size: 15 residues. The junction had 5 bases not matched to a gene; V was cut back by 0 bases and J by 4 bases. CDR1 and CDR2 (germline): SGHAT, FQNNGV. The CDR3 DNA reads TGTGCCAGCAGCTTAGATCGCCAGGGGGGCTATGGCTACACCTTC. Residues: CASSLDRQGGYGYTF.

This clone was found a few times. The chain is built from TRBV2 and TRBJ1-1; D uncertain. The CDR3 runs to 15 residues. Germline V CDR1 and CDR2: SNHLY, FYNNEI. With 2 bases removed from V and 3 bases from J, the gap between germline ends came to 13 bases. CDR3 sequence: CASSEFGNQDTEAFF. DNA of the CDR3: TGTGCCAGCAGTGAATTTGGCAACCAAGACACTGAAGCTTTCTTT.

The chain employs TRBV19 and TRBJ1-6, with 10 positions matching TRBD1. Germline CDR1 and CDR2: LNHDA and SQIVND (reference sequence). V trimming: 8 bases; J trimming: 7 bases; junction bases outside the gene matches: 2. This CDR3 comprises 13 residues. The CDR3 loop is CASRTGGNSPLHF. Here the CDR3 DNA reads TGTGCCAGTCGGACAGGGGGGAATTCACCCCTCCACTTT.

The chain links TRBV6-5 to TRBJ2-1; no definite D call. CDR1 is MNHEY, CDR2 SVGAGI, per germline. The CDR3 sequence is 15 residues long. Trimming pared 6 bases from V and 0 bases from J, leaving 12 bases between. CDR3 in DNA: TGTGCCAGCAGCCCACAGACGAGCTCCTACAATGAGCAGTTCTTC. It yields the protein CASSPQTSSYNEQFF.

CDR3 sequence: CASRLEGGMDGYTF. The CDR3 DNA sequence: TGTGCCAGCCGATTGGAGGGAGGAATGGATGGCTACACCTTC. This sequence joins TRBV27 and TRBJ1-2; no clear D gene. Trimming took 8 bases from V and 6 from J, leaving 19 bases between them. CDR1 and CDR2 (germline): MNHEY, SMNVEV (reference sequence). This CDR3 spans 14 amino acids.

CDR3: CASSGVGNGTNKSYEQYF. In nucleotides, the CDR3 is TGCGCCAGCAGTGGGGTTGGCAACGGGACAAATAAATCCTACGAGCAGTACTTC. The chain uses TRBV5-1 and TRBJ2-7; D might be TRBD1 (6 bases). Between the trimmed V and J ends, which lost 5 bases and 1 base, there was a span of 25 bases. CDR3 length equals 18 residues. Germline V gene sequence: CDR1 SGHRS, CDR2 YFSETQ.

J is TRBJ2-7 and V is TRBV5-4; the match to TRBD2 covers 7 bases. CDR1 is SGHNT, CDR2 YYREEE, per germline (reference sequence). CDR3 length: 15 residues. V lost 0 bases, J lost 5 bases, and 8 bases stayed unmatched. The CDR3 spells CASSLDWRESHEQYF. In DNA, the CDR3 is TGTGCCAGCAGCTTGGATTGGCGGGAGTCCCACGAGCAGTACTTC.

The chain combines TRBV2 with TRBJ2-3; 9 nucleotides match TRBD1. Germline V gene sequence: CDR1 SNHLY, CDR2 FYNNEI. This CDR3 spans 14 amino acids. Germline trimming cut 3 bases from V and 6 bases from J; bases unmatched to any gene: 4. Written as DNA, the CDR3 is TGTGCCAGCAGTGAGGACAGGGGCAAGGATACGCAGTATTTT. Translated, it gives CASSEDRGKDTQYF.

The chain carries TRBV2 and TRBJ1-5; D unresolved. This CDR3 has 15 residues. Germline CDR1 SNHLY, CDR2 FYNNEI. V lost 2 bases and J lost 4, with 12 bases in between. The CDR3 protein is CASSERSGRNQPQHF. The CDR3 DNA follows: TGTGCCAGCAGTGAAAGGTCAGGTCGAAATCAGCCCCAGCATTTT.

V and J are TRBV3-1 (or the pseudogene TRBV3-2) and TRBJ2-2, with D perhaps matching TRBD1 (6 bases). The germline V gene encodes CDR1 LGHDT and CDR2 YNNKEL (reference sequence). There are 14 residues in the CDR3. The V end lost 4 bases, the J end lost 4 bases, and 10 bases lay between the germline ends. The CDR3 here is CASSPRGTTGELFF. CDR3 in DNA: TGTGCCAGCAGCCCCAGGGGTACCACCGGGGAGCTGTTTTTT.

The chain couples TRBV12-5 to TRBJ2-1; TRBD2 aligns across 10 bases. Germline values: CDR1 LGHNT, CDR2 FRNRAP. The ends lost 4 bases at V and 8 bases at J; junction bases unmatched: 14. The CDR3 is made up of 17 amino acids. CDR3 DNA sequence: TGTGCTAGTGGTTCGATCGGACTAGCGGACTTATCTGATGAGCAGTTCTTC. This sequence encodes CASGSIGLADLSDEQFF.

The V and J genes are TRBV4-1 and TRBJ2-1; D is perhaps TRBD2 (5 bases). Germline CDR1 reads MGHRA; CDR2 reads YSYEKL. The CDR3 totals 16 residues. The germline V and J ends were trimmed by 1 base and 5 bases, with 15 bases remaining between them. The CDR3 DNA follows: TGCGCCAGCAGCCAAGGTGTGTTTAGCGAACACAATGAGCAGTTCTTC. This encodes CASSQGVFSEHNEQFF.

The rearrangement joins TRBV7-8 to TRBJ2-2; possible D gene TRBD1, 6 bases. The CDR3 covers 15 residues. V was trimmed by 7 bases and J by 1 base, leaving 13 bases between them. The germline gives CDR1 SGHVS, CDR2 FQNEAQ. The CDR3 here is CASTSRDKNTGELFF. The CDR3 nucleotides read TGTGCCAGCACCTCCCGGGACAAGAACACCGGGGAGCTGTTTTTT.

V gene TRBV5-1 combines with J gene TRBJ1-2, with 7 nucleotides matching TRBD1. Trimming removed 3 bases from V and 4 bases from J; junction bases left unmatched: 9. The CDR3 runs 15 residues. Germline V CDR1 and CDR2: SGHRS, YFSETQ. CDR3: CASSSTGEGGYGYTF. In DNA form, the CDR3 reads TGCGCCAGCAGCTCCACAGGGGAAGGAGGCTATGGCTACACCTTC.

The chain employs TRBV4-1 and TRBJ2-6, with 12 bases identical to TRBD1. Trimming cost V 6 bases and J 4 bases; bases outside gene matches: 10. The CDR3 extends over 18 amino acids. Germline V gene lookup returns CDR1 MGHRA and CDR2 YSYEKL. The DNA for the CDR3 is TGCGCCAGCAGTCGTGGGGGACAGGGGGCGCCCGGGGCCAACGTCCTGACTTTC. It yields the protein CASSRGGQGAPGANVLTF.

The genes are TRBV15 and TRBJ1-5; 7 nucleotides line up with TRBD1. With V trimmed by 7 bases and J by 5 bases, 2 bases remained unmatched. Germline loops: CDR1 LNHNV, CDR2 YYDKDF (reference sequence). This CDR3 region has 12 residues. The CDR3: CATTTGDQPQHF. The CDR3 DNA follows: TGTGCCACCACTACAGGGGATCAGCCCCAGCATTTT.

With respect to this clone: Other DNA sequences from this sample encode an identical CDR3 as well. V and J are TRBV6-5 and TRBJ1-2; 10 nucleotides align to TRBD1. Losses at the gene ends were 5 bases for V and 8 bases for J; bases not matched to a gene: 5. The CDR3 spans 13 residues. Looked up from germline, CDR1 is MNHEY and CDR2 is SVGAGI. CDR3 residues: CASSRTGGQGYTF. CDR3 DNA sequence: TGTGCCAGCAGTCGGACAGGGGGGCAAGGCTACACCTTC.

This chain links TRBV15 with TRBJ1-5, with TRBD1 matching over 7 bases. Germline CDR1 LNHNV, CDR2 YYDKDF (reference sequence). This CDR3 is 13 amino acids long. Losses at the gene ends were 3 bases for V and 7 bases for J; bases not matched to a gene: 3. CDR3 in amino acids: CATSRDRRQPQHF. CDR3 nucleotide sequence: TGTGCCACCAGCAGGGACAGGAGGCAGCCCCAGCATTTT.

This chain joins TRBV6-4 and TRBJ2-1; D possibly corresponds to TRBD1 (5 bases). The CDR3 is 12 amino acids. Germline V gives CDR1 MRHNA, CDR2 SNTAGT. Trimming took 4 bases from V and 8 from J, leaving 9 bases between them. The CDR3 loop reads CASSASGYEQFF. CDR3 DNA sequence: TGTGCCAGCAGTGCTTCAGGGTATGAGCAGTTCTTC.